The source of this TCR beta chain is a study of OX40 agonist ivuxolimab in advanced cancers. Turning to the study itself: Treatment received earlier with anti-PD-1, anti-PD-L1 or anti-CTLA-4 agents was allowed, and around 36% had some.

A single count supports this clone. From germline, CDR1 is SQVTM and CDR2 ANQGSEA. Trimming took off 2 bases at V and 5 bases at J, with 6 bases between the two ends. CDR3 length: 11 residues. Only in-frame clones appear in the TCRdb table, and some are missing; sequencing was by immunoSEQ multiplex PCR. Altogether over 95,000 clones are present, about 96% being singletons, with the ten largest covering 2%. The sequence came from an adult with an advanced solid tumor such as melanoma, head and neck, liver or kidney cancer. J is TRBJ2-5 and V is TRBV29-1; D gene ambiguous. Sequences were derived from CD4+ or CD8+ T cells sorted from blood, sampled in a trial of the OX40 agonist ivuxolimab. The CDR3 sequence: CSVERPETQYF. Written as DNA, the CDR3 is TGCAGCGTTGAACGTCCCGAGACCCAGTACTTC.